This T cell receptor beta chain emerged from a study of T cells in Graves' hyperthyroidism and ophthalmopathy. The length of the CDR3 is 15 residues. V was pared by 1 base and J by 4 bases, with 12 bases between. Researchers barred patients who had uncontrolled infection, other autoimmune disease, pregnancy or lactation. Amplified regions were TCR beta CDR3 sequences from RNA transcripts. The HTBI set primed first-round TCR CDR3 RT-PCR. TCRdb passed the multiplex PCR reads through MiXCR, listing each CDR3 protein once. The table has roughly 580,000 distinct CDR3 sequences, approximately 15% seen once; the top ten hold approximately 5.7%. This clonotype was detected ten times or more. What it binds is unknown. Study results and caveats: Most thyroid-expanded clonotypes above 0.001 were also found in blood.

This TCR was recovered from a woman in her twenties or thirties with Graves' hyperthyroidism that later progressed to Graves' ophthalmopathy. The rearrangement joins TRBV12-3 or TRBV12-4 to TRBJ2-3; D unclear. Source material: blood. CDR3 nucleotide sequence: TGTGCCAGCAGTTTAGAGTGGAGCGTCCCAGATACGCAGTATTTT. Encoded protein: CASSLEWSVPDTQYF.